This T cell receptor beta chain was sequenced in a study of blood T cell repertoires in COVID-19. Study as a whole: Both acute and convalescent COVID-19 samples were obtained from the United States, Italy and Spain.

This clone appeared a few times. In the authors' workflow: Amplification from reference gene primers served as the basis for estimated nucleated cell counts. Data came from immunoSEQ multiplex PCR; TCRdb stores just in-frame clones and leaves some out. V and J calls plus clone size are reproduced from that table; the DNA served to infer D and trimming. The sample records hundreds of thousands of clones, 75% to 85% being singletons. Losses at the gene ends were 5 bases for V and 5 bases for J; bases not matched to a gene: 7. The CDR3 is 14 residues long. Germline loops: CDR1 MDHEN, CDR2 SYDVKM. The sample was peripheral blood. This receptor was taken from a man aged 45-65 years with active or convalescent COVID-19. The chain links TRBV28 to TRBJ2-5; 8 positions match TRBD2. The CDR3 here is CASSPVGLGETQYF. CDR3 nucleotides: TGTGCCAGCAGTCCGGTGGGACTAGGGGAGACCCAGTACTTC.